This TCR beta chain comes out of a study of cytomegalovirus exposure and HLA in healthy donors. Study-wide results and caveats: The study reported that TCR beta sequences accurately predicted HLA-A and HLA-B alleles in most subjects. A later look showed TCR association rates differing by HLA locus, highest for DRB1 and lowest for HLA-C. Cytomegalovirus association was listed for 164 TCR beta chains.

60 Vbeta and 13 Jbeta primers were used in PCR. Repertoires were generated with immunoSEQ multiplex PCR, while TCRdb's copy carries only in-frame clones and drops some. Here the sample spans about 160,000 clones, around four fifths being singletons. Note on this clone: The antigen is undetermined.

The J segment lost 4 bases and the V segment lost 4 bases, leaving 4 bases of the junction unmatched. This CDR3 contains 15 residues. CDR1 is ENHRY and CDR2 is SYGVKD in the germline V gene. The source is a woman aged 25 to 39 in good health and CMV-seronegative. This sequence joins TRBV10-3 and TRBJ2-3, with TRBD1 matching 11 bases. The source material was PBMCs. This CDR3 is CAISARDRGADTQYF. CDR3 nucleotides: TGTGCCATCAGTGCGCGGGACAGGGGGGCAGATACGCAGTATTTT.